This T cell receptor (beta chain) came from a study of vaccination effects on CD4 cells after COVID-19. Whole-study results and caveats: Infection- and vaccine-induced clones contracted markedly late after vaccination.

The CDR3 length is 17 residues. The junction had 14 bases not matched to a gene; V was cut back by 3 bases and J by 7 bases. In germline, CDR1 is KGHDR, CDR2 SFDVKD. Profiled with immunoSEQ multiplex PCR; TCRdb holds only in-frame clones, not every one. The profile covers about 38,000 clones, with around 80% appearing a single time and 1.5% to 2.5% taken by the ten largest. Before any sequencing was done, the ViraFEST assay used viral peptide pools to expand antigen-specific CD4+ T cells. Researchers isolated CD4+ T cells once approximately ten days of culture had elapsed. Either the mRNA-1273 or the BNT162b2 vaccine was given to participants as two doses. Nobody among the vaccine recipients had prior SARS-CoV-2 infection (nucleocapsid antibodies were negative). Each culture well received under 2.5 million PBMC. These cells were then cultured in IMDM with 10 IU/ml IL-2 and 8.5 to 10 ug/ml peptides. Fresh IL-2-containing medium replaced half the medium on days 3 and 7.

On this clone: Antigen: not known.

This receptor was obtained from a human donor who received a COVID-19 vaccine. Some clones in this sample may be carry-over from other donors' samples. The V and J genes are TRBV24-1 and TRBJ2-1, with 7 bases that match TRBD1. The sequencing used CD4+ T cells from PBMCs cultured with HCoV-NL63 spike peptides, collected after COVID-19 vaccination. The CDR3 region is CATSDVPGQRFGNEQFF. Written as DNA, the CDR3 is TGTGCCACCAGTGATGTCCCGGGACAGAGATTTGGGAATGAGCAGTTCTTC.